A single sample is the source of the 25 T cell receptor beta chains below, sequenced in a study of shared clonotypes between healthy human individuals. The assay was immunoSEQ multiplex PCR, and TCRdb's table has in-frame clones only and misses some. The table lists some 2,100,000 clones, approximately 94% of them singletons, with around 0.13% in the top ten. The sequenced material came from naive CD4+ T cells sorted from blood. Subset defined: CD45RA+ positively selected. These receptors were collected from a man between 18 and 35 years old in good health.

CDR3 in amino acids: CASSLRRLAGIEATQYF. CDR3 coding DNA: TGTGCCAGCAGCTTAAGGAGGCTAGCGGGAATTGAGGCGACCCAGTACTTC. The chain combines TRBV13 with TRBJ2-5; 9 bases fit TRBD2. Germline V gives CDR1 PRHDT, CDR2 FYEKMQ (reference sequence). Trimming cost V 2 bases and J 7 bases; bases outside gene matches: 14. The length of the CDR3 is 17 residues. Filled out from reference TRBV13 and TRBJ2-5, the complete variable domain reads AAGVIQSPRHLIKEKRETATLKCYPIPRHDTVYWYQQGPGQDPQFLISFYEKMQSDKGSIPDRFSAQQFSDYHSELNMSSLELGDSALYFCASSLRRLAGIEATQYFGPGTRLLVL.

The chain joins TRBV10-1 to TRBJ2-7, with 9 nucleotides matching TRBD2. The CDR3 has 16 residues. Germline CDR1 reads WNHNN; CDR2 reads SYGVQD (reference sequence). V trimming: 0 bases; J trimming: 5 bases; junction bases outside the gene matches: 8. The chain's CDR3 is CASSESRLAVRNEQYF. The CDR3, as DNA: TGCGCCAGCAGTGAGTCTCGACTAGCGGTCCGGAACGAGCAGTACTTC.

CDR3 residues: CASSDGPSSYNEQFF. Here the CDR3 DNA reads TGTGCCAGCAGTGACGGGCCTAGCTCCTACAATGAGCAGTTCTTC. The V call is TRBV6-1, the J call TRBJ2-1; D gene uncertain. CDR1 MNHNS and CDR2 SASEGT come from the germline V gene. V was trimmed by 3 bases and J by 0 bases, leaving 9 bases between them. This CDR3 has 15 amino acids.

The chain recombines TRBV7-6 with TRBJ2-7; TRBD1 agrees at 7 bases. Per the germline V gene, CDR1 is SGHVS and CDR2 is FNYEAQ. V lost 3 bases and J lost 0; bases outside the gene matches: 5. The CDR3 is 15 amino acids. DNA of the CDR3: TGTGCCAGCAGCTTTGGAACAGGGGACTCCTACGAGCAGTACTTC. Translating it yields CASSFGTGDSYEQYF.

The gene calls are TRBV5-4 and TRBJ2-1; perhaps D is TRBD1 or TRBD2 (6 bases each). Trimming cost V 1 base and J 12 bases, with 23 bases left between them. In germline, CDR1 is SGHNT, CDR2 YYREEE (reference sequence). The CDR3 consists of 16 residues. The CDR3 DNA reads TGTGCCAGCAGCTTGCCCGAAGGGGGGCGGCCCGGTGGGCAGTTCTTC. Its protein is CASSLPEGGRPGGQFF.

About this clone: Other DNA sequences in the same sample also yield this CDR3. The chain combines TRBV6-1 with TRBJ1-6, with D perhaps matching TRBD1 (5 bases). V lost 4 bases and J lost 7, with 11 bases in between. Germline lookup yields CDR1 MNHNS and CDR2 SASEGT. The length of the CDR3 is 14 residues. This chain's CDR3 is CASSATGGNSPLHF. The CDR3 DNA sequence: TGTGCCAGCAGTGCAACGGGGGGAAATTCACCCCTCCACTTT.

CDR3: CASSVGQNTGELFF. Here the CDR3 DNA reads TGTGCCAGCAGTGTCGGACAGAACACCGGGGAGCTGTTTTTT. The chain combines TRBV27 with TRBJ2-2; the D gene is possibly TRBD1 (5 bases). Germline CDR1 and CDR2: MNHEY and SMNVEV (reference sequence). This CDR3 has 14 residues. The germline V and J ends were trimmed by 5 bases and 1 base, with 8 bases remaining between them.

The chain is built from TRBV18 and TRBJ1-1; TRBD1 aligns across 11 bases. J gave up 4 bases and V 6 bases, and 10 bases lay outside the gene matches. This CDR3 is built from 16 residues. Germline V gene data show CDR1 as KGHSH and CDR2 as LQKENI. The CDR3 DNA is TGTGCCAGCTCCCAGGGGACAGGGGGATTTCGCACTGAAGCTTTCTTT. It specifies CASSQGTGGFRTEAFF.

V gene TRBV6-5 combines with J gene TRBJ1-4; D might be TRBD1 (6 bases). CDR1 MNHEY and CDR2 SVGAGI come from the germline V gene. This CDR3 is 14 amino acids long. V lost 6 bases to trimming and J lost 8 bases, with 16 bases between them. CDR3 sequence: CASRKQGLGEKLFF. The CDR3 DNA follows: TGTGCCAGCAGGAAACAGGGATTGGGAGAAAAACTGTTTTTT.

This chain connects TRBV5-4 to TRBJ2-5; 13 nucleotides agree with TRBD2. Germline V gives CDR1 SGHNT, CDR2 YYREEE (reference sequence). V was pared by 3 bases and J by 4 bases, with 3 bases of the junction left unmatched. The CDR3 has 15 residues. The CDR3 DNA reads as TGTGCCAGCAGCTATGGACTAGCGGGGGCAGAGACCCAGTACTTC. Protein product: CASSYGLAGAETQYF.

About this clone: Different DNA sequences within this sample yield the same CDR3. The chain is built from TRBV2 and TRBJ2-5, with 8 bases matching TRBD1. The CDR3 contains 14 residues. V gave up 4 bases and J gave up 4 bases; unmatched junction bases: 5. The germline V gene has CDR1 SNHLY and CDR2 FYNNEI. The CDR3 protein is CASSGQGSGETQYF. CDR3 nucleotides: TGTGCCAGCAGTGGACAGGGGAGCGGAGAGACCCAGTACTTC.

The chain employs TRBV7-2 and TRBJ1-5, with TRBD1 matching over 9 bases. With V trimmed by 8 bases and J by 4 bases, 0 bases remained unmatched. Germline V gene data show CDR1 as SGHTA and CDR2 as FQGNSA. This CDR3 has 12 amino acids. Here the CDR3 DNA reads TGTGCCAGCGGACAGGGGAATCAGCCCCAGCATTTT. It is translated as CASGQGNQPQHF.

This chain joins TRBV11-1 and TRBJ2-7; no clear D gene. CDR3 length: 12 amino acids. V was clipped by 5 bases and J by 2 bases, with 7 bases between them. CDR1 is SGHAT and CDR2 is FQDESV in the germline V gene (reference sequence). This chain's CDR3 is CASSPSPYEQYF. In DNA form, the CDR3 reads TGTGCCAGCAGCCCCTCCCCCTACGAGCAGTACTTC.

This clone was observed once. The CDR3 coding sequence is TGCAGCGTTGACCCACGAGCAAACCCTTATGGCTACACCTTC. It specifies CSVDPRANPYGYTF. The chain carries TRBV29-1 and TRBJ1-2; D ambiguous. CDR3 length: 14 amino acids. The V and J ends lost 3 bases and 5 bases respectively, with 16 bases between them. Germline V gene sequence: CDR1 SQVTM, CDR2 ANQGSEA.

The chain joins TRBV7-3 to TRBJ1-1; possibly TRBD1 for D (5 bases). Trimming removed 4 bases at V and 2 bases at J, with 8 bases between. Germline assignment: CDR1 SGHTA and CDR2 FQGTGA. This CDR3 is built from 13 residues. The CDR3 DNA reads as TGTGCCAGCAGCTCCCGGGGCAACACTGAAGCTTTCTTT. This gives the protein CASSSRGNTEAFF. Full variable domain (rest looked up from reference TRBV7-3 and TRBJ1-1): GAGVSQTPSNKVTEKGKYVELRCDPISGHTALYWYRQSLGQGPEFLIYFQGTGAADDSGLPNDRFFAVRPEGSVSTLKIQRTERGDSAVYLCASSSRGNTEAFFGQGTRLTVV.

The chain links TRBV10-3 to TRBJ2-5; D may be TRBD1 (6 bases). The CDR3 is 14 residues long. V lost 3 bases, J lost 5 bases, and 13 bases lay in between. CDR1 ENHRY and CDR2 SYGVKD come from the germline V gene. The CDR3 region is CAISEGTLEETQYF. The CDR3 nucleotides read TGTGCCATCAGTGAAGGGACACTGGAGGAGACCCAGTACTTC.

This chain connects TRBV10-3 to TRBJ1-1; D remains unclear. The CDR3 runs to 14 residues. Trimming left V 3 bases short and J 4 bases short, with 12 bases between. Germline V CDR1 and CDR2: ENHRY, SYGVKD. The CDR3 DNA follows: TGTGCCATCAGTGACTCGGGTCGAGTCACTGAAGCTTTCTTT. Residues: CAISDSGRVTEAFF.

To note about this clone: In the same sample, other DNA sequences code for this CDR3. The chain combines TRBV5-6 with TRBJ2-1, with a possible D match to TRBD1 (6 bases). The CDR3 has 14 residues. Germline values: CDR1 SGHDT, CDR2 YYEEEE. Between the trimmed V and J ends, which lost 2 bases and 3 bases, there was a span of 9 bases. CDR3 sequence reads: CASSLPGDYNEQFF. The CDR3 DNA follows: TGTGCCAGCAGCTTACCAGGGGACTACAATGAGCAGTTCTTC.

This chain uses TRBV30 with TRBJ2-3, with 8 bases that match TRBD1. CDR3 length: 16 residues. Germline V gene data show CDR1 as GTSNPN and CDR2 as SVGIG (reference sequence). The V and J ends lost 0 bases and 2 bases, in that order; junction bases with no gene match: 7. The CDR3 loop reads CAWSVPWTGTTDTQYF. CDR3 DNA: TGTGCCTGGAGTGTACCTTGGACAGGGACCACAGATACGCAGTATTTT.

The rearrangement links TRBV5-4 to TRBJ2-7, with 12 bases lining up with TRBD2. This CDR3 contains 16 residues. V dropped 2 bases and J dropped 6; count of bases not matched to a gene: 9. Germline-derived CDR1 and CDR2 are SGHNT and YYREEE (reference sequence). CDR3 sequence: CASSFTSGGTLLEQYF. CDR3 in DNA: TGTGCCAGCAGCTTCACTAGCGGGGGGACTCTCCTCGAGCAGTACTTC.

V and J are TRBV5-1 and TRBJ1-3; D might be TRBD1 (5 bases). The V end was cut by 3 bases, the J end by 0 bases, with 13 bases between. Per germline, CDR1 SGHRS and CDR2 YFSETQ. The CDR3 totals 16 residues. The CDR3, as DNA: TGCGCCAGCAGCTGGGGCCGCGCTAGCTCTGGAAACACCATATATTTT. Amino acid sequence: CASSWGRASSGNTIYF.

The DNA of the CDR3 is TGTGCCAGCAACCTCTTGGGGTACGAGCAGTACTTC. It is translated as CASNLLGYEQYF. This chain uses TRBV6-6 with TRBJ2-7, with unresolved D. The CDR3 runs to 12 residues. V lost 7 bases and J lost 4, with 11 bases in between. CDR1 is MNHNY, CDR2 SVGAGI, per germline (reference sequence).

V is TRBV27 and J is TRBJ1-4; D possibly corresponds to TRBD1 (6 bases). Trimming removed 5 bases at V and 7 bases at J, with 14 bases between. The CDR3 covers 14 residues. The germline gives CDR1 MNHEY, CDR2 SMNVEV (reference sequence). The CDR3 DNA follows: TGTGCCAGCAGTGGGGGGGCGGCGGGTGAAAAACTGTTTTTT. This encodes CASSGGAAGEKLFF.

The chain has TRBV7-3 and TRBJ2-7; TRBD1 might be the D (6 bases). Germline V gene lookup returns CDR1 SGHTA and CDR2 FQGTGA. The CDR3 runs to 14 residues. V lost 5 bases and J 2 bases, leaving 13 bases between the germline ends. For the CDR3, the DNA is TGTGCCAGCAGCCGTGAAGGGGGACCCTACGAGCAGTACTTC. It yields the protein CASSREGGPYEQYF.

This chain joins TRBV19 and TRBJ2-5; weak D call: TRBD1 (6 bases). Between the trimmed V and J ends, which lost 5 bases and 1 base, there was a span of 14 bases. Germline V lookup: CDR1 LNHDA, CDR2 SQIVND (reference sequence). The CDR3 has 15 amino acids. The CDR3 is CASSEGGRGQETQYF. CDR3 nucleotide sequence: TGTGCCAGTAGTGAGGGTGGCAGGGGCCAAGAGACCCAGTACTTC.